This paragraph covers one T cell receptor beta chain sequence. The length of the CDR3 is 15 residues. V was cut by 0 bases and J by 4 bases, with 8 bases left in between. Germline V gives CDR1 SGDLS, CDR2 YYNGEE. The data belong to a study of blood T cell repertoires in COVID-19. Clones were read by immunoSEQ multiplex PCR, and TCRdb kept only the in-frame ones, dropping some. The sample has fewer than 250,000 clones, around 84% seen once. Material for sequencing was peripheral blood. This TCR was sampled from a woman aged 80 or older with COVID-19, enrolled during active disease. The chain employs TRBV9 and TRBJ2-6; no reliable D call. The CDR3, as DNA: TGTGCCAGCAGCGTAGAATCTACGGGGGCCAACGTCCTGACTTTC. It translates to CASSVESTGANVLTF. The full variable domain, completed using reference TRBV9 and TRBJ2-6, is DSGVTQTPKHLITATGQRVTLRCSPRSGDLSVYWYQQSLDQGLQFLIQYYNGEERAKGNILERFSAQQFPDLHSELNLSSLELGDSALYFCASSVESTGANVLTFGAGSRLTVL.